This is a list of T cell receptor beta chains from one sample in a study of response to subunit inactivated influenza vaccine. TCRdb reprocessed the RT-PCR reads via MiXCR and lists one record per CDR3 protein. Here the sample spans a few hundred thousand distinct CDR3 sequences, 9% to 15% being singletons. This material consisted of non-naive T cells sorted from PBMCs, taken roughly 2 weeks before vaccination. The receptor set was obtained from a man aged 50 to 60 who received an inactivated influenza vaccine. Both conserved end residues are part of each CDR3. The D gene is left open where the match is weak. Only part of the rows carry a size: once, few, many, or a class if the clone is expanded.

V	J	D	size	DNA	CDR3
TRBV2	TRBJ2-3	.	few	TGTGCCAGCAGCCGTGAAGGTTCCACAGATACGCAGTATTTT	CASSREGSTDTQYF
TRBV12-3/TRBV12-4	TRBJ1-6	.	many	TGTGCCAGCACCCAAAGGGCCAGTGGTTCACCCCTCCACTTT	CASTQRASGSPLHF
TRBV29-1	TRBJ2-5	TRBD2	many	TGCAGCGTGGGGACTAGCGGGAGGGCAGAGACCCAGTACTTC	CSVGTSGRAETQYF
TRBV3-1	TRBJ2-5	.	.	TGTGCCAGCGGTCCGCAGACAGTAAGTGGGACCCAGTACTTC	CASGPQTVSGTQYF
TRBV29-1	TRBJ2-3	TRBD2	few	TGCAGCGTTGGTGTGACTAGCGGGAGTGCAGATACGCAGTATTTT	CSVGVTSGSADTQYF
TRBV7-3	TRBJ1-1	.	many	TGTGCCAGCAGCTCCCAGGGTAACACTGAAGCTTTCTTT	CASSSQGNTEAFF
TRBV10-3	TRBJ2-2	.	few	TGTGCCATCCCCGCGGGACTCGACACCGGGGAGCTGTTTTTT	CAIPAGLDTGELFF
TRBV7-6	TRBJ2-2	.	few	TGTGCCAGCAGCTTAGGGGTAGGCGGCGGGGAGCTGTTTTTT	CASSLGVGGGELFF
TRBV7-2	TRBJ1-5	.	many	TGTGCCAGCAGGAAAGACAGAGATCAGCCCCAGCATTTT	CASRKDRDQPQHF
TRBV20-1	TRBJ1-4	TRBD1	many	TGCAGTGCTAGAGTCAGGGGGAATGAAAAACTGTTTTTT	CSARVRGNEKLFF
TRBV5-5	TRBJ2-3	.	many	TGTGCCAGCAGCTTGACCGGGAGCACAGATACGCAGTATTTT	CASSLTGSTDTQYF
TRBV5-4	TRBJ2-7	.	.	TGTGCCAGCAGCGCTCGGGGGGACAAATCCTGCGAGCAGTACTTC	CASSARGDKSCEQYF
TRBV11-2	TRBJ2-5	.	few	TGTGCCAGCAGCTTGTCCGGATACGAGACCCAGTACTTC	CASSLSGYETQYF
TRBV5-1	TRBJ2-1	TRBD2	few	TGCGCCAGCAGCTTGGCATCTAGCGGGAGTGGCCTCAATGAGCAGTTCTTC	CASSLASSGSGLNEQFF
TRBV20-1	TRBJ2-1	.	.	TGCAGTGCTAGAGTCCGCAGACAGGCGGTCTACAATGAGCAGTTCTTC	CSARVRRQAVYNEQFF
TRBV19	TRBJ2-1	TRBD1	.	TGTGCCAGTAGGGGTCGGGACAGCTACAATGAGCAGTTCTTC	CASRGRDSYNEQFF
TRBV20-1	TRBJ2-3	TRBD2	.	TGCAGTGCTAGAGTAACCCCCGGGGCTAGCGGAGGCACAGATACGCAGTATTTT	CSARVTPGASGGTDTQYF
TRBV6-1	TRBJ2-1	.	many	TGTGCCAGCAGCTCTCCCGGCGGCTCCAAGGGCAATGAGCAGTTCTTC	CASSSPGGSKGNEQFF
TRBV20-1	TRBJ2-3	TRBD1	.	TGCAGTGCTAGGTCAATCCCGGGACAGGGCTGGGCAGATACGCAGTATTTT	CSARSIPGQGWADTQYF
TRBV11-2	TRBJ2-7	TRBD2	many	TGTGCCAGCAGCCTTCTCCTCGGGGGGGCCTACGAGCAGTACTTC	CASSLLLGGAYEQYF
TRBV6-2/TRBV6-3	TRBJ1-2	.	.	TGTGCCAGCAGTTACGGATTTAACTATGGCTACACCTTC	CASSYGFNYGYTF
TRBV20-1	TRBJ2-7	TRBD2	.	TGCAGTGCGGGGACTAGCTGGTACGAGCAGTACTTC	CSAGTSWYEQYF
TRBV9	TRBJ1-5	.	few	TGTGCCAGCAGCTTCCGGGACGGGAGCAATCAGCCCCAGCATTTT	CASSFRDGSNQPQHF
TRBV5-1	TRBJ2-3	TRBD2	many	TGCGCCAGCAGCTTGGCCTTAGCGGGGAGCACAGATACGCAGTATTTT	CASSLALAGSTDTQYF
TRBV12-3/TRBV12-4	TRBJ1-2	TRBD1	many	TGTGCCAGCAGTGCCCGGACAGGGCTGGGCGGCTACACCTTC	CASSARTGLGGYTF
TRBV30	TRBJ2-7	.	few	TGTGCCTGGAGTGTTTTCAACGAGCAGTACTTC	CAWSVFNEQYF
TRBV2	TRBJ2-7	.	.	TGTGCCAGCAGTGGGGGCTACTACGAGCAGTACTTC	CASSGGYYEQYF
TRBV7-9	TRBJ2-5	.	few	TGTGCCAGCAGCTTAAATTCCCGGGAGACCCAGTACTTC	CASSLNSRETQYF
TRBV15	TRBJ1-4	.	few	TGTGCCACCAGCAGAGGACCTCAACGTGTGACGGATGAAAAACTGTTTTTT	CATSRGPQRVTDEKLFF
TRBV12-3/TRBV12-4	TRBJ2-7	TRBD1	.	TGTGCCAGCAGTTTAGGTCAATGGACAGGGATTCCCTACGAGCAGTACTTC	CASSLGQWTGIPYEQYF
TRBV7-9	TRBJ1-1	.	many	TGTGCCAGCAGCCCCAAGGACAGAATTAACACTGAAGCTTTCTTT	CASSPKDRINTEAFF
TRBV13	TRBJ2-3	TRBD1	.	TGTGCCAGCAGCTTAGCGGGACAGGGACCTAAAGAGCCCAGTAGGGGCACGCAGTATTTT	CASSLAGQGPKEPSRGTQYF
TRBV11-3	TRBJ2-1	.	.	TGTGCCAGCAGCACCATGCAGTTGGGCGAGCAGTTCTTC	CASSTMQLGEQFF
TRBV20-1	TRBJ1-6	TRBD1	.	TGCAGTGCTAGACGCAGGGGGAATAATTCACCCCTCCACTTT	CSARRRGNNSPLHF
TRBV12-3/TRBV12-4	TRBJ1-1	.	few	TGTGCCAGCAGTGTAGGACAGAGGAACACTGAAGCTTTCTTT	CASSVGQRNTEAFF
TRBV2	TRBJ2-1	TRBD2	.	TGTGCCAGCAGTGTGGGTTCGGGAGGGAGCAACGAGCAGTTCTTC	CASSVGSGGSNEQFF
TRBV20-1	TRBJ2-7	.	.	TGCAGTTCACCGGGGGGCCGCTCCTACGAGCAGTACTTC	CSSPGGRSYEQYF
TRBV27	TRBJ2-7	TRBD2	many	TGTGCCAGCAGTTTAAGGGCTAGCGGAAACTACGAGCAGTACTTC	CASSLRASGNYEQYF
TRBV15	TRBJ2-7	.	.	TGTGCCACCAGCATTCGTCAGGGTGGCCACGAGCAGTACTTC	CATSIRQGGHEQYF
TRBV20-1	TRBJ2-3	TRBD2	few	TGCAGTGCTAACGCGGCGGGGGGAGATACGCAGTATTTT	CSANAAGGDTQYF
TRBV30	TRBJ2-7	.	.	TGTGCCTGGAGCAGGGGCGCGAGCTCCTACAAGCAGTACTTC	CAWSRGASSYKQYF
TRBV19	TRBJ2-2	.	.	TGTGCCAGTAGTCTTATGGTCGCCGGGGAGCTGTTTTTT	CASSLMVAGELFF
TRBV11-3	TRBJ2-3	TRBD1	few	TGTGCCAGCAGCCCAGGGACAGTCACAGATACGCAGTATTTT	CASSPGTVTDTQYF
TRBV4-3	TRBJ1-2	.	many	TGCGCCAGCAGCCCCACATGGAAAGGGAGGGTTGGCTACACCTTC	CASSPTWKGRVGYTF